A selection of T cell receptor beta chains follows, all from one sample in a study of blood T cell repertoires in COVID-19. The table came from immunoSEQ multiplex PCR; TCRdb's copy has only in-frame clones and leaves some out. The table includes around 300,000 clones, more than 80% detected once. Input material: PBMCs or T cells enriched from blood (not recorded which). The receptor source for this set is a young woman who had recovered from COVID-19. The CDR3 runs from the conserved cysteine through the conserved F or W. Each record gives: CDR3 DNA, CDR3 protein, clone size, J gene, V gene, D gene. D genes are given only for firm matches. Some rows have no size entry. The others give once, few or many, or a class for an expanded clone.

CDR3nt: TGCGCCAGCAGTCAGGTGGGGACAGGGCGAACTGAAGCTTTCTTT
CDR3aa: CASSQVGTGRTEAFF
abundance: NA
j_gene: TRBJ1-1
v_gene: TRBV5-1
d_gene: TRBD1

CDR3nt: TGTGCCAGTAGTCTACGACAGGGAGCTCGCAATCAGCCCCAGCATTTT
CDR3aa: CASSLRQGARNQPQHF
abundance: NA
j_gene: TRBJ1-5
v_gene: TRBV19
d_gene: TRBD1

CDR3nt: TGTGCCAGTAGTATCGGGGGGTACGAGCAGTACTTC
CDR3aa: CASSIGGYEQYF
abundance: NA
j_gene: TRBJ2-7
v_gene: TRBV19
d_gene: TRBD2

CDR3nt: TGTGCCAGCAGCTCCGACAGGGGCTCTCTCTGGGGCTACACCTTC
CDR3aa: CASSSDRGSLWGYTF
abundance: NA
j_gene: TRBJ1-2
v_gene: TRBV7-2
d_gene: TRBD1

CDR3nt: TGTGCCAGCAGCGTCGCCCAGACACCAGGTTCTCGAGCTTTCTTT
CDR3aa: CASSVAQTPGSRAFF
abundance: NA
j_gene: TRBJ1-1
v_gene: TRBV9
d_gene: NA

CDR3nt: TGTGCCAGCTCAACGACAGGGAAAATATATCAGCCCCAGCATTTT
CDR3aa: CASSTTGKIYQPQHF
abundance: NA
j_gene: TRBJ1-5
v_gene: TRBV18
d_gene: TRBD1

CDR3nt: TGTGCCTGGAGTGTACGGACAGGTGAAGCTTTCTTT
CDR3aa: CAWSVRTGEAFF
abundance: NA
j_gene: TRBJ1-1
v_gene: TRBV30
d_gene: TRBD1

CDR3nt: TGTGCCAGCAGTGAATTGGGGACAGGGGGAAGTGAGCAGTACTTC
CDR3aa: CASSELGTGGSEQYF
abundance: NA
j_gene: TRBJ2-7
v_gene: TRBV25-1
d_gene: TRBD1

CDR3nt: TGCGCCAGCAGCCAAGAAGGACAGGGGGTGATCACAGATACGCAGTATTTT
CDR3aa: CASSQEGQGVITDTQYF
abundance: NA
j_gene: TRBJ2-3
v_gene: TRBV4-1
d_gene: TRBD1

CDR3nt: TGCGCCAGCAGCTCGGCGTTAGCGGGGGCTGAAGATGCGCAGTATTTT
CDR3aa: CASSSALAGAEDAQYF
abundance: NA
j_gene: TRBJ2-3
v_gene: TRBV5-1
d_gene: TRBD2

CDR3nt: TGTGCCACCGGTAGGGGACAGGGTTTTTTTTCTAGCACAGATACGCAGTATTTT
CDR3aa: CATGRGQGFFSSTDTQYF
abundance: NA
j_gene: TRBJ2-3
v_gene: TRBV2
d_gene: TRBD1

CDR3nt: TGCGCCAGCAGTGAAGAGGGTTGGAATAATTCACCCCTCCACTTT
CDR3aa: CASSEEGWNNSPLHF
abundance: NA
j_gene: TRBJ1-6
v_gene: TRBV10-2
d_gene: NA

CDR3nt: TGTGCCAGCAGCCCAGGACAGGGCAGATACAATGAGCAGTTCTTC
CDR3aa: CASSPGQGRYNEQFF
abundance: NA
j_gene: TRBJ2-1
v_gene: TRBV11-3
d_gene: TRBD1

CDR3nt: TGTGCCAGCAGTTTACGGGGGGTCTACGAGCAGTACTTC
CDR3aa: CASSLRGVYEQYF
abundance: NA
j_gene: TRBJ2-7
v_gene: TRBV6-6
d_gene: TRBD2

CDR3nt: TGTGCCAGCAGTGACCAGCGGGGGGCCTACCAAGAGACCCAGTACTTC
CDR3aa: CASSDQRGAYQETQYF
abundance: NA
j_gene: TRBJ2-5
v_gene: TRBV6-1
d_gene: TRBD2

CDR3nt: TGTGCCAGCAGCTACACCGGGACAGGGGGGACCTACGAGCAGTACTTC
CDR3aa: CASSYTGTGGTYEQYF
abundance: once
j_gene: TRBJ2-7
v_gene: TRBV5-4
d_gene: TRBD1

CDR3nt: TGTGCCAGCTCACCACCAGGGGTTGAAGCTTTCTTT
CDR3aa: CASSPPGVEAFF
abundance: few
j_gene: TRBJ1-1
v_gene: TRBV18
d_gene: NA

CDR3nt: TGTGCCAGCAGCTTAGCAGGGGCGACCGGTGGCTACACCTTC
CDR3aa: CASSLAGATGGYTF
abundance: NA
j_gene: TRBJ1-2
v_gene: TRBV7-9
d_gene: NA

CDR3nt: TGTGCCAGCAGTTTTCGGCTACAGAACTATGGCTACACCTTC
CDR3aa: CASSFRLQNYGYTF
abundance: NA
j_gene: TRBJ1-2
v_gene: TRBV28
d_gene: NA

CDR3nt: TGCGCCAGCAGCTCCCAACTAGCGGGGGGGCCGAATGAGCAGTTCTTC
CDR3aa: CASSSQLAGGPNEQFF
abundance: NA
j_gene: TRBJ2-1
v_gene: TRBV5-1
d_gene: TRBD2

CDR3nt: TGTGCCAGCAGCTGGGACAGGGACGCTAATGAAAAACTGTTTTTT
CDR3aa: CASSWDRDANEKLFF
abundance: NA
j_gene: TRBJ1-4
v_gene: TRBV5-5
d_gene: TRBD1

CDR3nt: TGTGCCACCAGCAGAGATCGGTATCGGGAGACCCAGTACTTC
CDR3aa: CATSRDRYRETQYF
abundance: NA
j_gene: TRBJ2-5
v_gene: TRBV15
d_gene: NA

CDR3nt: TGCGCCAGCAGCCAGACTAGCGGCTCCTACGAGCAGTACTTC
CDR3aa: CASSQTSGSYEQYF
abundance: medium-sized
j_gene: TRBJ2-7
v_gene: TRBV4-1
d_gene: TRBD2

CDR3nt: TGCGCCAGCGGGGGGGGGAATTCACCCCTCCACTTT
CDR3aa: CASGGGNSPLHF
abundance: NA
j_gene: TRBJ1-6
v_gene: TRBV10-2
d_gene: NA

CDR3nt: TGTGCCACCAGCAGTAACCCAGGGGTCACTGGTGCTTTCTTT
CDR3aa: CATSSNPGVTGAFF
abundance: NA
j_gene: TRBJ1-1
v_gene: TRBV15
d_gene: NA

CDR3nt: TGTGCCAGCATGCCGCGGGGGGGAGAAGAGACCCAGTACTTC
CDR3aa: CASMPRGGEETQYF
abundance: NA
j_gene: TRBJ2-5
v_gene: TRBV28
d_gene: TRBD2

CDR3nt: TGTGCTAGTAACGAGGGTCCGAGCTCTGGAAACACCATATATTTT
CDR3aa: CASNEGPSSGNTIYF
abundance: once
j_gene: TRBJ1-3
v_gene: TRBV12-5
d_gene: NA

CDR3nt: TGTGCCAGCAGTTTAGGACAGGGCTCCTATAATTCACCCCTCCACTTT
CDR3aa: CASSLGQGSYNSPLHF
abundance: NA
j_gene: TRBJ1-6
v_gene: TRBV27
d_gene: TRBD1

CDR3nt: TGTGCCAGCAGTTTAATCGTGGGCAGTGGGGCCAACGAGCAGTACTTC
CDR3aa: CASSLIVGSGANEQYF
abundance: NA
j_gene: TRBJ2-7
v_gene: TRBV28
d_gene: NA

CDR3nt: TGTGCCAGCAGCGTGGGGACAGGGGGCGTGATCTATGGCTACACCTTC
CDR3aa: CASSVGTGGVIYGYTF
abundance: NA
j_gene: TRBJ1-2
v_gene: TRBV7-9
d_gene: TRBD1

CDR3nt: TGTGCCAGCAGTTTAACCCAGGGGATGGGCACTGAAGCTTTCTTT
CDR3aa: CASSLTQGMGTEAFF
abundance: few
j_gene: TRBJ1-1
v_gene: TRBV28
d_gene: NA

CDR3nt: TGTGCCACCAGCAGAGGGACAGCAAACTATGGCTACACCTTC
CDR3aa: CATSRGTANYGYTF
abundance: once
j_gene: TRBJ1-2
v_gene: TRBV15
d_gene: NA

CDR3nt: TGTGCCAGCAGCCAAGATCCCAGCGGGGGAGAGACCCAGTACTTC
CDR3aa: CASSQDPSGGETQYF
abundance: NA
j_gene: TRBJ2-5
v_gene: TRBV3-1/TRBV3-2
d_gene: TRBD2

CDR3nt: TGTGCCAGCACCCCTGGGGGGAGCTCCTACAATGAGCAGTTCTTC
CDR3aa: CASTPGGSSYNEQFF
abundance: NA
j_gene: TRBJ2-1
v_gene: TRBV27
d_gene: NA

CDR3nt: TGCGCCAGCAGTGAGCCAGGGGATGAAGCTTTCTTT
CDR3aa: CASSEPGDEAFF
abundance: NA
j_gene: TRBJ1-1
v_gene: TRBV10-1
d_gene: NA

CDR3nt: TGTGCCATCAGGAACCCAGACAGGGGGCGTGAGACCCAGTACTTC
CDR3aa: CAIRNPDRGRETQYF
abundance: NA
j_gene: TRBJ2-5
v_gene: TRBV10-3
d_gene: TRBD1

CDR3nt: TGTGCCAGCAGCCTATCATCGGGCCAAGAGACCCAGTACTTC
CDR3aa: CASSLSSGQETQYF
abundance: NA
j_gene: TRBJ2-5
v_gene: TRBV5-4
d_gene: NA

CDR3nt: TGCGCCAGCAGTCCTAACAGGGGGCACGAAAAACTGTTTTTT
CDR3aa: CASSPNRGHEKLFF
abundance: NA
j_gene: TRBJ1-4
v_gene: TRBV23-1
d_gene: TRBD1

CDR3nt: TGCAGCGGGGGCAGGGGTAACTTTGGAGCTTTCTTT
CDR3aa: CSGGRGNFGAFF
abundance: NA
j_gene: TRBJ1-1
v_gene: TRBV29-1
d_gene: NA

CDR3nt: TGTGCCAGCAGTGAATGGGGGGGTCGTTCACCCCTCCACTTT
CDR3aa: CASSEWGGRSPLHF
abundance: NA
j_gene: TRBJ1-6
v_gene: TRBV2
d_gene: NA

CDR3nt: TGTGCCAGTAGTCGCTGGACACGAAGCGGGGAAAAACTGTTTTTT
CDR3aa: CASSRWTRSGEKLFF
abundance: NA
j_gene: TRBJ1-4
v_gene: TRBV19
d_gene: NA

CDR3nt: TGTGCCATCAGTGAGTATGTAAGTGGAGACGGTGGCTACACCTTC
CDR3aa: CAISEYVSGDGGYTF
abundance: NA
j_gene: TRBJ1-2
v_gene: TRBV10-3
d_gene: NA

CDR3nt: TGTGCCAGCAGTGACAGGGGGCAACCTTATGGCTACACCTTC
CDR3aa: CASSDRGQPYGYTF
abundance: NA
j_gene: TRBJ1-2
v_gene: TRBV6-1
d_gene: TRBD1

CDR3nt: TGTGCCAGCAGCCCCCCGGGACTAGCGGGAGAGACCCAGTACTTC
CDR3aa: CASSPPGLAGETQYF
abundance: NA
j_gene: TRBJ2-5
v_gene: TRBV3-1/TRBV3-2
d_gene: TRBD2

CDR3nt: TGCGCCAGCAGTGATCAGGGGACGAGCACAGATACGCAGTATTTT
CDR3aa: CASSDQGTSTDTQYF
abundance: NA
j_gene: TRBJ2-3
v_gene: TRBV10-1
d_gene: NA

CDR3nt: TGCAGTGCTAGTATGCCAGGGGGAGAGACCCAGTACTTC
CDR3aa: CSASMPGGETQYF
abundance: NA
j_gene: TRBJ2-5
v_gene: TRBV20-1
d_gene: TRBD1

CDR3nt: TGTGCCAGCAGCCCCATCGGGACAAACAATCAGCCCCAGCATTTT
CDR3aa: CASSPIGTNNQPQHF
abundance: NA
j_gene: TRBJ1-5
v_gene: TRBV6-5
d_gene: NA

CDR3nt: TGTGCCAGCAGCTTAGGGGCGGGGGGATCCTACAATGAGCAGTTCTTC
CDR3aa: CASSLGAGGSYNEQFF
abundance: NA
j_gene: TRBJ2-1
v_gene: TRBV11-2
d_gene: TRBD2